This TCR beta chain originates from a study of cytomegalovirus exposure and HLA in healthy donors. Study-wide background: HLA-typed donors were the source of 86 million or so unique TCRs held in an early data release. Study-level points and caveats: The CMV antigen specificity of a few CMV-associated chains was confirmed through in vitro analysis. TCR association rates varied by HLA locus in a later analysis, with DRB1 highest and HLA-C lowest.

Per the germline V gene, CDR1 is SGHRS and CDR2 is YFSETQ. With V trimmed by 4 bases and J by 6 bases, 3 bases remained unmatched. The length of the CDR3 is 14 residues. A note on this clone: The antigen is unknown.

PCR used 60 Vbeta primers and 13 Jbeta primers. Clones were sequenced by immunoSEQ multiplex PCR, and TCRdb holds only the in-frame ones, with some missing. The sample shows 140,000 or so clones, approximately 80% of them seen only once. The chain joins TRBV5-1 to TRBJ2-7; 14 positions match TRBD2. Sequencing was carried out using PBMCs. This clonotype was obtained from a woman between 35 and 50 years old in good health and CMV-seropositive. The CDR3 loop reads CASSPGLAGAEQYF. Written as DNA, the CDR3 is TGCGCCAGCAGCCCGGGACTAGCGGGGGCCGAGCAGTACTTC.